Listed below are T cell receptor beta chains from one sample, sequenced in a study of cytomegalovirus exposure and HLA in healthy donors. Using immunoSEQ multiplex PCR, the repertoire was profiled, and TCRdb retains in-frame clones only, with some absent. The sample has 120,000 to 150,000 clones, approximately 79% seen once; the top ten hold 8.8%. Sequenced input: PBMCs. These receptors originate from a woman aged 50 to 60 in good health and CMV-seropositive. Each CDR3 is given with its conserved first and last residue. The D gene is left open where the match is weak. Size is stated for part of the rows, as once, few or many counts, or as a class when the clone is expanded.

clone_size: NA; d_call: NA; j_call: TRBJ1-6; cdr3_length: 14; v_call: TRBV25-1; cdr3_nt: TGTGCCAGCAGTTTTCGCCAGGGAGGCTCACCCCTCCACTTT; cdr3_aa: CASSFRQGGSPLHF
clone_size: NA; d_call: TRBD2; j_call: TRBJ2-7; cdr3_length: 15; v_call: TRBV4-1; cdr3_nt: TGCGCCAGCAATCCGGGCTGGGGGGGACGGAGGGAGCAGTACTTC; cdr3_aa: CASNPGWGGRREQYF
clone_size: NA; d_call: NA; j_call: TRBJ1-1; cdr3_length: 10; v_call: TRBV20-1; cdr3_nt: TGCAGTGCTAGAATAGGGGGAGCTTTCTTT; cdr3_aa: CSARIGGAFF
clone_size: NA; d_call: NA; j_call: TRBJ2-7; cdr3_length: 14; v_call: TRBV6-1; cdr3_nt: TGTGCCAGCAGTGTGGCGGTAGAGTCCTACGAGCAGTACTTC; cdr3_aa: CASSVAVESYEQYF
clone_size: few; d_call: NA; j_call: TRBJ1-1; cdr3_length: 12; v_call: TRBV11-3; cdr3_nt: TGTGCCAGCAGCTTAAGTAGTTCTGAAGCTTTCTTT; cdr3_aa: CASSLSSSEAFF
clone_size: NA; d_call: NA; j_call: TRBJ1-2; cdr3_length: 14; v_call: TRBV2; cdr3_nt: TGTGCCAGCAGGATGGGGGGGCCTAACTATGGCTACACCTTC; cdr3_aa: CASRMGGPNYGYTF
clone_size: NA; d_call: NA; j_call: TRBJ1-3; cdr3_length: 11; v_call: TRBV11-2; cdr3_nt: TGTGCCAGCAGCCGTAGAAACACCATATATTTT; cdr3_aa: CASSRRNTIYF
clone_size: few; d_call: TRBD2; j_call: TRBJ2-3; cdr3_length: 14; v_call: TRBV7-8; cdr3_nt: TGTGCCAGCAGCTGGACTAGCCTCACAGATACGCAGTATTTT; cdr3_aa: CASSWTSLTDTQYF
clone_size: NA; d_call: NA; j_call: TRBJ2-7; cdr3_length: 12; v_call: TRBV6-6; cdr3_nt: TGTGCCAGCAGCATTACAGAGTACGAGCAGTACTTC; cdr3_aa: CASSITEYEQYF
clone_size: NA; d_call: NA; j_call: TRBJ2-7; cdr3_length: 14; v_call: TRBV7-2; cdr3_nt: TGTGCCAGCAGCTTAGGGCCCAGGGTTTACGAGCAGTACTTC; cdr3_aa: CASSLGPRVYEQYF
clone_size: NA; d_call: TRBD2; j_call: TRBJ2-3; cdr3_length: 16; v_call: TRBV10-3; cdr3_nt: TGTGCCATCAGTGCGAGTGCGGGGGGGCCCATAGATACGCAGTATTTT; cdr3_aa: CAISASAGGPIDTQYF
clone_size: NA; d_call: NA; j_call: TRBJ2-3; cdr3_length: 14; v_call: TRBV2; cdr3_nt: TGTGCCAGCGGGGGCAGAGGGGGCACAGATACGCAGTATTTT; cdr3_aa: CASGGRGGTDTQYF
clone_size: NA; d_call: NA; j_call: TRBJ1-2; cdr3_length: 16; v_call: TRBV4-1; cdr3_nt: TGCGCCAGCAGCCAAGATCACAGGCAGGGGAAGGATGGCTACACCTTC; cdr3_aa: CASSQDHRQGKDGYTF
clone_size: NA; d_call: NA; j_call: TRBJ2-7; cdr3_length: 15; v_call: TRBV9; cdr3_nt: TGTGCCAGCAGCACGAGGGGGGGCCTTGCTTACGAGCAGTACTTC; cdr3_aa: CASSTRGGLAYEQYF